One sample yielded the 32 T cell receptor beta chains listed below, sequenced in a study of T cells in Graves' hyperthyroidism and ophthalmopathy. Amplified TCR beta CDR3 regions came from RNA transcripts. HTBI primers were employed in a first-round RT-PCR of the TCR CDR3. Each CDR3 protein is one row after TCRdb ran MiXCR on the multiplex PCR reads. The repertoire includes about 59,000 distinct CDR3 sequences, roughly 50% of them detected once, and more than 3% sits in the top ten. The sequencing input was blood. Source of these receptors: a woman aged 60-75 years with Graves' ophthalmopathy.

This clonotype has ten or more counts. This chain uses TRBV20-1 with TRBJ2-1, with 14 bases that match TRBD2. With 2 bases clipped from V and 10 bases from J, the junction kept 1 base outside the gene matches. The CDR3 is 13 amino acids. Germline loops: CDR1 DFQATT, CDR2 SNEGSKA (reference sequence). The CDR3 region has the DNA TGCAGTGCTAGATGGACTAGCGGGAGGGAGCAGTTCTTC. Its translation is CSARWTSGREQFF.

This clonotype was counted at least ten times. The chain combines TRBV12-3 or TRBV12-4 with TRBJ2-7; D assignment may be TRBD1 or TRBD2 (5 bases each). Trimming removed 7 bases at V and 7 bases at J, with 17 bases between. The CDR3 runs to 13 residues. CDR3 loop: CASTLHSGREQYF. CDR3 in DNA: TGTGCCAGCACCCTCCACTCAGGGAGAGAGCAGTACTTC.

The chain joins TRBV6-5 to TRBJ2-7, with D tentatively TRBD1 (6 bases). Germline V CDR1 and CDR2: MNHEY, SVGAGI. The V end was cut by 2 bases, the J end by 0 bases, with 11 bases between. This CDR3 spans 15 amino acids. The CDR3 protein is CASSYRSDSSYEQYF. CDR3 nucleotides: TGTGCCAGCAGTTACCGGTCGGACAGCTCCTACGAGCAGTACTTC.

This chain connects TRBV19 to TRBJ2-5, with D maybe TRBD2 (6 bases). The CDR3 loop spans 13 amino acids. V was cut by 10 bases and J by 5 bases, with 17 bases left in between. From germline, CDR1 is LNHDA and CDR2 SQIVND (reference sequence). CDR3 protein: CATAGPDRETQYF. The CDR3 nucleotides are TGTGCCACCGCGGGACCGGACCGGGAGACCCAGTACTTC.

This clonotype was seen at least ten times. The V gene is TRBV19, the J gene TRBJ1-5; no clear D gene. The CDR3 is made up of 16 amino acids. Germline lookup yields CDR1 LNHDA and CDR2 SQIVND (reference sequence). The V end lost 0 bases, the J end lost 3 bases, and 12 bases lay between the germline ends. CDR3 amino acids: CASSIEGGDNNQPQHF. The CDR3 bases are TGTGCCAGTAGTATAGAAGGTGGGGATAACAATCAGCCCCAGCATTTT.

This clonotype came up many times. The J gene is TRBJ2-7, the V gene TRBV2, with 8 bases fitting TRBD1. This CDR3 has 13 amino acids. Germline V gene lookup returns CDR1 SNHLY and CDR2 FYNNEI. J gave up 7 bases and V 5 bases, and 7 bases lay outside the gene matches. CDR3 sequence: CASSLTGGREQYF. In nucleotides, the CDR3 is TGTGCCAGCAGTTTAACAGGGGGAAGGGAGCAGTACTTC.

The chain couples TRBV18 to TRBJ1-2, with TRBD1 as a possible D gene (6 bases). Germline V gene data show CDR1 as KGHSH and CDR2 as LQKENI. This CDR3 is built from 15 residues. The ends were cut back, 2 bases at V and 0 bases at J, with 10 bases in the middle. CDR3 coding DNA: TGTGCCAGCTCACCAACAGGGCGTCCTAACTATGGCTACACCTTC. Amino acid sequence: CASSPTGRPNYGYTF.

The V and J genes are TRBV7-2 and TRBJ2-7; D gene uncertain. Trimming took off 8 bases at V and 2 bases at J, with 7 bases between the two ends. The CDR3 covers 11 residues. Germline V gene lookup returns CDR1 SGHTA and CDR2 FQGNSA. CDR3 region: CASGITYEQYF. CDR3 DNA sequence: TGTGCCAGCGGGATAACCTACGAGCAGTACTTC.

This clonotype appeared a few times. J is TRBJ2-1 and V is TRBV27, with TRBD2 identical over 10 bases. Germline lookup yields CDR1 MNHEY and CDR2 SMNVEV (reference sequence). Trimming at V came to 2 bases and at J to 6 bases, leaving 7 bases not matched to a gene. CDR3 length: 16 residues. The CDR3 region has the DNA TGTGCCAGCAGTTTACGGGTAGCGGGGGGAGTCAATGAGCAGTTCTTC. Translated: CASSLRVAGGVNEQFF.

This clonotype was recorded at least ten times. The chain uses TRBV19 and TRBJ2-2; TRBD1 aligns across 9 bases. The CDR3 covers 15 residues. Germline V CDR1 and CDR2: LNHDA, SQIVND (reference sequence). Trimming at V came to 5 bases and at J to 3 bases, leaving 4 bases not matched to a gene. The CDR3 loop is CASSPGQGDTGELFF. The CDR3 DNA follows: TGTGCCAGTAGTCCGGGACAGGGAGACACCGGGGAGCTGTTTTTT.

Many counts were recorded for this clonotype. The CDR3 loop reads CASSTRGGDTGELFF. In nucleotides, the CDR3 is TGTGCCAGCAGCACCAGGGGTGGGGACACCGGGGAGCTGTTTTTT. The chain has TRBV9 and TRBJ2-2, with D perhaps TRBD1 (6 bases). V lost 4 bases to trimming and J lost 3 bases, with 13 bases between them. The CDR3 is made up of 15 amino acids. Germline-derived CDR1 and CDR2 are SGDLS and YYNGEE.

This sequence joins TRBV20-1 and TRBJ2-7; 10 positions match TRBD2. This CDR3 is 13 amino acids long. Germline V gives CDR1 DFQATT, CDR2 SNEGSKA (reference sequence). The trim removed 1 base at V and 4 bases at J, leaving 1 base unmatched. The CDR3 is CSARGTSGYEQYF. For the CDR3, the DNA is TGCAGTGCTAGAGGGACTAGCGGTTACGAGCAGTACTTC.

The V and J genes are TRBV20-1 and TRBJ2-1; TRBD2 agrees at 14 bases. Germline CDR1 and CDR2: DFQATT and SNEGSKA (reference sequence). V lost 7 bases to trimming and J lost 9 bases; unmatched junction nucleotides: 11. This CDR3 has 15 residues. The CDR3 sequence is CSVTSGGASVGEQFF. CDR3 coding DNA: TGCAGTGTGACTAGCGGGGGGGCAAGCGTCGGTGAGCAGTTCTTC.

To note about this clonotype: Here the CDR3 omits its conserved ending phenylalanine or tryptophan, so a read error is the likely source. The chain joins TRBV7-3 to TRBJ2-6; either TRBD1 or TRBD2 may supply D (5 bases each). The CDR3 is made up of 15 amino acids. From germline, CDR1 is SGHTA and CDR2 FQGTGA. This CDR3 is CASSLGGAGANVLTS. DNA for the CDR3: TGTGCCAGCAGCTTAGGGGGAGCCGGGGCTAACGTCCTGACTTCC.

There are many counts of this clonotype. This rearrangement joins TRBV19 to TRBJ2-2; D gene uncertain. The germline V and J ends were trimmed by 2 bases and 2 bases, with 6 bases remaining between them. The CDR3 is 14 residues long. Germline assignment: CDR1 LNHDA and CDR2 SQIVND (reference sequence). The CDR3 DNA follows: TGTGCCAGTAGTATACAAAGTAACACCGGGGAGCTGTTTTTT. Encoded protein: CASSIQSNTGELFF.

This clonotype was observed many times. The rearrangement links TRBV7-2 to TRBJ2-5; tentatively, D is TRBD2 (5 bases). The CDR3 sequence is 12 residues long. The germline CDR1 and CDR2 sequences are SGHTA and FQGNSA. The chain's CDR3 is CATTPGWETQYF. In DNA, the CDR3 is TGTGCGACCACCCCGGGGTGGGAGACCCAGTACTTC.

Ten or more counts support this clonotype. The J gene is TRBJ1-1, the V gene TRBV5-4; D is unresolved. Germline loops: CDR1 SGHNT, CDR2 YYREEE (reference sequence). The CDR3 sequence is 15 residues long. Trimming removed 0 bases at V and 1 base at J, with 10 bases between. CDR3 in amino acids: CASSLDRRQNTEAFF. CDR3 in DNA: TGTGCCAGCAGCTTGGATCGACGACAGAACACTGAAGCTTTCTTT. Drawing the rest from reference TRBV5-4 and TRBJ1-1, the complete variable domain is ETGVTQSPTHLIKTRGQQVTLRCSSQSGHNTVSWYQQALGQGPQFIFQYYREEENGRGNFPPRFSGLQFPNYSSELNVNALELDDSALYLCASSLDRRQNTEAFFGQGTRLTVV.

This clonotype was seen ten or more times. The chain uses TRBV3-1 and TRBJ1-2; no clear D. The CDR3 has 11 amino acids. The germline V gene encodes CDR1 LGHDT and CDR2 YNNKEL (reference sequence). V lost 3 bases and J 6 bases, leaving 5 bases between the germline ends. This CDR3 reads CASSHVDGYTF. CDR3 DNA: TGTGCCAGCAGCCATGTGGATGGCTACACCTTC. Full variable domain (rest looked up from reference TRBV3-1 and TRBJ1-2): DTAVSQTPKYLVTQMGNDKSIKCEQNLGHDTMYWYKQDSKKFLKIMFSYNNKELIINETVPNRFSPKSPDKAHLNLHINSLELGDSAVYFCASSHVDGYTFGSGTRLTVV.

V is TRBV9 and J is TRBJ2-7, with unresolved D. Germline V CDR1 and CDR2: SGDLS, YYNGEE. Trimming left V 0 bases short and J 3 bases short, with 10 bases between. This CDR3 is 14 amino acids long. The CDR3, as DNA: TGTGCCAGCAGCGTAGCAGGCAGTTTCTACGAGCAGTACTTC. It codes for CASSVAGSFYEQYF. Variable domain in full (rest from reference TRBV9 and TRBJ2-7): DSGVTQTPKHLITATGQRVTLRCSPRSGDLSVYWYQQSLDQGLQFLIQYYNGEERAKGNILERFSAQQFPDLHSELNLSSLELGDSALYFCASSVAGSFYEQYFGPGTRLTVT.

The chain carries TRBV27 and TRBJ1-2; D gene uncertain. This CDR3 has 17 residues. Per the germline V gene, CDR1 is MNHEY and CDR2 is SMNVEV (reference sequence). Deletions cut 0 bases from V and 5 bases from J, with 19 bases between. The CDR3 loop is CASSLSARPGARYGYTF. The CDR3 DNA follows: TGTGCCAGCAGTTTATCCGCCCGGCCGGGCGCGCGATATGGCTACACCTTC.

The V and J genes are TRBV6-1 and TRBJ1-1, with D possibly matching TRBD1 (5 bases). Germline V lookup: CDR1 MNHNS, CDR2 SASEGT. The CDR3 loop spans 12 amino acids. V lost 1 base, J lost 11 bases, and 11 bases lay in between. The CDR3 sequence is CASSEVNKGAFF. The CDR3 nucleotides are TGTGCCAGCAGTGAAGTTAACAAGGGGGCTTTCTTT.

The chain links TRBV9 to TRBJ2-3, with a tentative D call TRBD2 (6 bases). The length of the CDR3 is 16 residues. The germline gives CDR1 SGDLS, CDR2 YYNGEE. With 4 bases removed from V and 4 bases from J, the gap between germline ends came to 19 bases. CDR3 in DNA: TGTGCCAGCAGCCCCGCTAGCGCGGGACGGGCAGATACGCAGTATTTT. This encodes CASSPASAGRADTQYF.

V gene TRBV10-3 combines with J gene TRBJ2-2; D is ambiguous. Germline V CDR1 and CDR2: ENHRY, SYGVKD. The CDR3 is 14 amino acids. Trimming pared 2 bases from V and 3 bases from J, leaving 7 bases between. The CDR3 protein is CAISEASDTGELFF. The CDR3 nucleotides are TGTGCCATCAGTGAGGCCTCGGACACCGGGGAGCTGTTTTTT.

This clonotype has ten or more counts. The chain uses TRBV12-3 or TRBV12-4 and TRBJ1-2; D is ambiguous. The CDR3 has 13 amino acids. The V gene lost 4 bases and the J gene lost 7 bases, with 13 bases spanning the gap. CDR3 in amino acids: CASSSSPGSGYTF. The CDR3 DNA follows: TGTGCCAGCAGTTCTTCCCCGGGTTCTGGCTACACCTTC.

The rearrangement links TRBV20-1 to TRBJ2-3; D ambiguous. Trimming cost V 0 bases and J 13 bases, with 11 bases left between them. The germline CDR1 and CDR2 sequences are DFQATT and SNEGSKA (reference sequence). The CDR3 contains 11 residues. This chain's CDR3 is CSARDHVVEYF. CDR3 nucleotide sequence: TGCAGTGCTAGAGATCATGTGGTGGAGTATTTT.

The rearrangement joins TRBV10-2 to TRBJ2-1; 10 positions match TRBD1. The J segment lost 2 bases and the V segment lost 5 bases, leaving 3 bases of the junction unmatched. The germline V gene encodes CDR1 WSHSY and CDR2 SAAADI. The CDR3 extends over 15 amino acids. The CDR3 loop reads CASSTGTGAYNEQFF. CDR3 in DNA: TGCGCCAGCAGTACCGGGACAGGGGCCTACAATGAGCAGTTCTTC.

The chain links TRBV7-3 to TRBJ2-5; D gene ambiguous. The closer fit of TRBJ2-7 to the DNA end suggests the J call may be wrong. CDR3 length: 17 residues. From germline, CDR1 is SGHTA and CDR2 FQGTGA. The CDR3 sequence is CASSLDSRIRDIHEQYF. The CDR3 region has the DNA TGTGCCAGCAGCTTGGATAGTCGAATAAGAGATATCCACGAGCAGTACTTC.

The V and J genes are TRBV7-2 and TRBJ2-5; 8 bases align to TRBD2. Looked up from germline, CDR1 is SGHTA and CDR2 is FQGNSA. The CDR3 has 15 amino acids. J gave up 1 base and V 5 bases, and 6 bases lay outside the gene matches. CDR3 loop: CASSPSGSFQETQYF. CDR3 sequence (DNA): TGTGCCAGCAGCCCAAGCGGGAGCTTCCAAGAGACCCAGTACTTC. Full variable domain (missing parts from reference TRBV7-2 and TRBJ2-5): GAGVSQSPSNKVTEKGKDVELRCDPISGHTALYWYRQSLGQGLEFLIYFQGNSAPDKSGLPSDRFSAERTGGSVSTLTIQRTQQEDSAVYLCASSPSGSFQETQYFGPGTRLLVL.

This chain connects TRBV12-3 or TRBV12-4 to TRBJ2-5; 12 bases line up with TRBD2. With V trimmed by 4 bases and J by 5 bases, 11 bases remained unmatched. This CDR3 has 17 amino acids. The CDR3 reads CASSSSGGANTGETQYF. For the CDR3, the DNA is TGTGCCAGCAGTTCTAGCGGGGGGGCGAACACCGGGGAGACCCAGTACTTC.

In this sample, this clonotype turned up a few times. The CDR3 is CASSLVGGQGVEQFF. The CDR3 DNA reads as TGTGCCAGCAGCTTGGTGGGCGGACAGGGGGTTGAGCAGTTCTTC. The genes are TRBV7-3 and TRBJ2-1; TRBD1 aligns across 10 bases. Germline loops: CDR1 SGHTA, CDR2 FQGTGA. The CDR3 totals 15 residues. Trimming cost V 3 bases and J 9 bases; bases outside gene matches: 8.

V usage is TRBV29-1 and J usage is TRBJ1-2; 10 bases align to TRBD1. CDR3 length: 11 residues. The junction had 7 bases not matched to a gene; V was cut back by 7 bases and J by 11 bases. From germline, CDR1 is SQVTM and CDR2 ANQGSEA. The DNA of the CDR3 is TGCAGCGGAGGACAGGGGGAAGGTTACACCTTC. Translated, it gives CSGGQGEGYTF.

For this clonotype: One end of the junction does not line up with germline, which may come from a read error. CDR3 amino acids: CACSTSGVAFF. CDR3 in DNA: TGTGCCTGCAGTACGTCTGGTGTAGCTTTCTTT. J is TRBJ1-1 and V is TRBV12-3 or TRBV12-4; D not certain. This CDR3 contains 11 residues.